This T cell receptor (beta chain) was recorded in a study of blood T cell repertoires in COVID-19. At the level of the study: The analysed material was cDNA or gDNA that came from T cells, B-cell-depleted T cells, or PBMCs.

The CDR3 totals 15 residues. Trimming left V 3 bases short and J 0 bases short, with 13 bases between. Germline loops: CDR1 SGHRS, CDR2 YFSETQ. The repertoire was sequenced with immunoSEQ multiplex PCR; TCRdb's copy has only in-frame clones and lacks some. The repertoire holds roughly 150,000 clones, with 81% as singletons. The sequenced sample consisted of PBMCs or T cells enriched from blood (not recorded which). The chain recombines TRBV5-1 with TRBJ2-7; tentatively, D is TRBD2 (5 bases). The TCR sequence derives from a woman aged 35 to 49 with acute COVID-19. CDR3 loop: CASSYLRTDSYEQYF. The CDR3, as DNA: TGCGCCAGCAGCTATTTACGGACTGACTCCTACGAGCAGTACTTC.